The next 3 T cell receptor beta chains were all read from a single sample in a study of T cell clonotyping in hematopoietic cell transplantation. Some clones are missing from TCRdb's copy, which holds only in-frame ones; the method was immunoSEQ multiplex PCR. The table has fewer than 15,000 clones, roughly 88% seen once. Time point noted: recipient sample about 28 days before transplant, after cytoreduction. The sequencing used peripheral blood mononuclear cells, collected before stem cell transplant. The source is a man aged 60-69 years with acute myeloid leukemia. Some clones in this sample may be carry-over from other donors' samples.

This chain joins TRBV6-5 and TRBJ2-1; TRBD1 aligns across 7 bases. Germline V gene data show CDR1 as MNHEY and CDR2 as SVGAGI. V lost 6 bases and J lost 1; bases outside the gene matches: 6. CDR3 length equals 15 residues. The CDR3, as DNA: TGTGCCAGCAGGGGGGACAGATGGTCCTACAATGAGCAGTTCTTC. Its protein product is CASRGDRWSYNEQFF.

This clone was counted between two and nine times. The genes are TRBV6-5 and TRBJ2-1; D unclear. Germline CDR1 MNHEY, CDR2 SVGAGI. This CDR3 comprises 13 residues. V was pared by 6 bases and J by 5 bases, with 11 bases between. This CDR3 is CASRRSPNNEQFF. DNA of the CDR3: TGTGCCAGCAGACGCTCTCCCAACAATGAGCAGTTCTTC.

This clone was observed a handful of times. The CDR3 coding sequence is TGTGCCAGCCAACCGACAGCGGGGGGGACAGAGACCCAGTACTTC. It codes for CASQPTAGGTETQYF. The rearrangement links TRBV5-4 to TRBJ2-5; 10 bases are shared with TRBD2. This CDR3 is 15 amino acids long. From germline, CDR1 is SGHNT and CDR2 YYREEE (reference sequence). The V segment lost 7 bases and the J segment 4 bases; nucleotides outside the gene matches: 10.